The 8 T cell receptor beta chains reported below all come from one sample, sequenced in a study of human T cells and chemical hapten exposure. Time point denoted: patch test 2, 6 weeks after DPC sensitization. As to treatment: therapeutic diphenylcyclopropenone sensitization with weekly scalp DPC. TCRdb recomputed calls from the RACE reads with MiXCR, one row per CDR3 protein. The table shows a few hundred thousand distinct CDR3 sequences, with 6% to 7% occurring only once. Sequencing was performed on whole blood, taken in connection with sensitization to the hapten diphenylcyclopropenone (DPC). These receptors were obtained from a woman younger than 30 with alopecia areata. Some clones in this sample may be carry-over from other donors' samples.

This clonotype came up many times. V and J are TRBV15 and TRBJ2-5; D may be TRBD2 (5 bases). The length of the CDR3 is 15 residues. CDR1 and CDR2 (germline): LNHNV, YYDKDF (reference sequence). The V end was cut by 0 bases, the J end by 0 bases, with 8 bases between. The DNA of the CDR3 is TGTGCCACCAGCAGAGATCCGGGGTACCAAGAGACCCAGTACTTC. Residues: CATSRDPGYQETQYF.

The chain links TRBV20-1 to TRBJ2-5; 10 nucleotides match TRBD2. The J segment lost 4 bases and the V segment lost 5 bases, leaving 10 bases of the junction unmatched. The germline V gene has CDR1 DFQATT and CDR2 SNEGSKA (reference sequence). The CDR3 runs 15 residues. CDR3 loop: CSAPNLLAGTETQYF. The CDR3 region has the DNA TGCAGTGCTCCGAACCTACTAGCGGGGACAGAGACCCAGTACTTC.

There are many counts of this clonotype. The rearrangement uses TRBV5-5 and TRBJ2-3; D may match TRBD1 or TRBD2 (5 bases each). The CDR3 extends over 14 amino acids. CDR1 and CDR2 from the germline V gene are SGHKS and YYEKEE (reference sequence). Trimming removed 4 bases from V and 3 bases from J, with 12 bases in between. CDR3 amino acids: CASSQHGATDTQYF. CDR3 DNA: TGTGCCAGCAGCCAACACGGGGCGACAGATACGCAGTATTTT. Using reference TRBV5-5 and TRBJ2-3 for the parts outside the CDR3, the full variable domain is DAGVTQSPTHLIKTRGQQVTLRCSPISGHKSVSWYQQVLGQGPQFIFQYYEKEERGRGNFPDRFSARQFPNYSSELNVNALLLGDSALYLCASSQHGATDTQYFGPGTRLTVL.

This clonotype came up a few times. This rearrangement joins TRBV20-1 to TRBJ2-6; the D gene is possibly TRBD2 (5 bases). The CDR3 totals 14 residues. CDR1 and CDR2 from the germline V gene are DFQATT and SNEGSKA (reference sequence). Trimming removed 0 bases at V and 4 bases at J, with 7 bases between. In nucleotides, the CDR3 is TGCAGTGCTAGAGATCGGAGGGGGGCCAACGTCCTGACTTTC. The encoded protein is CSARDRRGANVLTF.

This clonotype was observed many times. CDR3 loop: CASSQRPGQGDEKLFF. As DNA, the CDR3 is TGCGCCAGCAGCCAACGGCCGGGACAGGGGGATGAAAAACTGTTTTTT. The genes are TRBV4-1 and TRBJ1-4; 11 bases are a match to TRBD1. Germline values: CDR1 MGHRA, CDR2 YSYEKL. CDR3 length: 16 amino acids. Germline trimming cut 2 bases from V and 6 bases from J; bases unmatched to any gene: 5.

This clonotype showed up many times. The V gene is TRBV14, the J gene TRBJ1-6, with TRBD1 identical over 9 bases. Germline CDR1 SGHDN, CDR2 FVKESK. V was pared by 5 bases and J by 7 bases, with 3 bases of the junction left unmatched. This CDR3 has 14 residues. As DNA, the CDR3 is TGTGCCAGCAGCAAAACAGGGGGCAATTCACCCCTCCACTTT. Translated, it gives CASSKTGGNSPLHF.

A few counts support this clonotype. The chain combines TRBV7-2 with TRBJ2-7, with D perhaps matching TRBD1 (6 bases). V shed 1 base and J shed 2 bases, with 18 bases lying between them. Per germline, CDR1 SGHTA and CDR2 FQGNSA. The CDR3 length is 17 residues. CDR3 loop: CASSLGTGWTATYEQYF. CDR3 nucleotides: TGTGCCAGCAGCTTAGGAACGGGCTGGACAGCGACCTACGAGCAGTACTTC.

The chain has TRBV7-2 and TRBJ2-5; D gene uncertain. With 7 bases removed from V and 7 bases from J, the gap between germline ends came to 10 bases. There are 11 residues in the CDR3. The germline CDR1 and CDR2 sequences are SGHTA and FQGNSA. CDR3 loop: CASTLWGTQYF. The CDR3 DNA sequence: TGTGCCAGCACCCTTTGGGGGACCCAGTACTTC.